This T cell receptor (beta chain) emerged from a study of shared clonotypes between healthy human individuals. Findings of the study overall: Sequencing depth was a factor that was expected to affect clonotype sharing among donors.

Between the trimmed V and J ends, which lost 7 bases and 4 bases, there was a span of 14 bases. The CDR3 extends over 13 amino acids. Germline CDR1 MNHNS, CDR2 SASEGT. About this clone itself: What it recognizes is unknown.

Produced via immunoSEQ multiplex PCR; TCRdb's table is partial and in-frame only. The table records 450,000 to 600,000 clones, around 79% of them present only once. What was sequenced was PBMCs. The TCR sequence derives from a woman in her thirties or forties in good health. Some clones in this sample may be carry-over from other donors' samples. The rearrangement joins TRBV6-1 to TRBJ2-7; D is uncertain. The CDR3 is CASTRTGKYEQYF. DNA for the CDR3: TGTGCCAGCACCCGAACGGGCAAGTACGAGCAGTACTTC.